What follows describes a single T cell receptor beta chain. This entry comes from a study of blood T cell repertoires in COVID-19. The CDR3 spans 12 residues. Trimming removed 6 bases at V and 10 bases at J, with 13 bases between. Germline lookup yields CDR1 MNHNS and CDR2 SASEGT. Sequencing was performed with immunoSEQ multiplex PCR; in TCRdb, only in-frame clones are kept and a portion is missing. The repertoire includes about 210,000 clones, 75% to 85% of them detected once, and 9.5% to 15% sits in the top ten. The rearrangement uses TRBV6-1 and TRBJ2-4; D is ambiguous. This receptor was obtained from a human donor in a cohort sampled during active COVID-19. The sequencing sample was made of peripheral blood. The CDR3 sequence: CASSPKLRIQYF. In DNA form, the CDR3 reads TGTGCCAGCAGCCCCAAGCTAAGAATTCAGTACTTC.